This T cell receptor (beta chain) originates from a study of cytomegalovirus exposure and HLA in healthy donors. With regard to this clone: Its antigen is still unknown.

General study findings and limits: Later analysis associated a missense DCLRE1C variant with TCR beta V- and J-gene trimming.

The PCR contained 60 Vbeta and 13 Jbeta primers. Sequencing was performed with immunoSEQ multiplex PCR; in TCRdb, only in-frame clones are kept and a portion is missing. The profile shows roughly 75,000 clones, approximately 82% of them singletons. The CDR3 extends over 14 amino acids. V lost 6 bases to trimming and J lost 4 bases; unmatched junction nucleotides: 7. Germline-derived CDR1 and CDR2 are SNHLY and FYNNEI. This sequence joins TRBV2 and TRBJ2-5, with TRBD2 matching over 8 bases. This TCR was recovered from an older man in good health and CMV-seropositive. Material: PBMCs. CDR3 sequence (DNA): TGTGCCAGCAGGCCCGGGACTAGGGGAGAGACCCAGTACTTC. Protein product: CASRPGTRGETQYF.